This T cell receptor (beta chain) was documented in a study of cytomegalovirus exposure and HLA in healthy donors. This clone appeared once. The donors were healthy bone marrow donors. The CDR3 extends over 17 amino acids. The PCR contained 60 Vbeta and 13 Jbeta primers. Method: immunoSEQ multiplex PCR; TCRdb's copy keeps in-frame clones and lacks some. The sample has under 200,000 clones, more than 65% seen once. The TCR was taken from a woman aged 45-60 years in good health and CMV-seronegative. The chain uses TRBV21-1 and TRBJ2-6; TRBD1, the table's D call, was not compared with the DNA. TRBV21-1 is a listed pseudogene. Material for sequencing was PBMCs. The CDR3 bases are TGTGCCAGCAGACAGGGCGCCGAGATCTCTGGGGCCAACGGCCTGACTTTC. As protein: CASRQGAEISGANGLTF.